These 22 T cell receptor beta chains came from one sample sequenced in a study of T cell responses to AZD1222 COVID-19 vaccine. Generated by immunoSEQ multiplex PCR, the TCRdb table keeps only in-frame clones and is missing some. The sample consists of approximately 130,000 clones, around 89% of them appearing once. The sequencing used peripheral blood, collected 28 days after the second AZD1222 dose. These receptors were obtained from an adult who received the AZD1222 COVID-19 vaccine.

This chain connects TRBV24-1 to TRBJ1-2; D is unclear. V was clipped by 4 bases and J by 4 bases, with 6 bases between them. Germline CDR1 is KGHDR and CDR2 is SFDVKD. The CDR3 is made up of 12 amino acids. The CDR3 reads CATSDGRYGYTF. Written as DNA, the CDR3 is TGTGCCACCAGTGACGGACGCTATGGCTACACCTTC.

This rearrangement joins TRBV21-1 to TRBJ1-1. TRBV21-1 is a pseudogene. The CDR3 is made up of 16 amino acids. CDR3: CASSILLREGGTEAFF. The CDR3 DNA is TGTGCCAGCAGCATCTTACTCAGGGAGGGAGGCACTGAAGCTTTCTTT.

The rearrangement links TRBV7-2 to TRBJ2-1; D is tentatively TRBD1 or TRBD2 (6 bases each). Germline V CDR1 and CDR2: SGHTA, FQGNSA. This CDR3 has 14 amino acids. Trimming cost V 9 bases and J 6 bases, with 18 bases left between them. The CDR3 here is CASLGGGPFNEQFF. The CDR3 DNA reads TGTGCCAGTCTAGGGGGAGGCCCCTTCAATGAGCAGTTCTTC.

The J gene is TRBJ2-7, the V gene TRBV5-1, with a possible D match to TRBD2 (5 bases). V was cut by 7 bases and J by 1 base, with 6 bases left in between. Per the germline V gene, CDR1 is SGHRS and CDR2 is YFSETQ. This CDR3 has 11 residues. The CDR3 region is CASRDSYEQYF. CDR3 nucleotides: TGCGCCAGCCGGGATTCCTACGAGCAGTACTTC.

The rearrangement uses TRBV5-6 and TRBJ1-6; TRBD1 matches 9 bases. This CDR3 is built from 15 residues. Germline lookup yields CDR1 SGHDT and CDR2 YYEEEE. Trimming cost V 0 bases and J 8 bases; bases outside gene matches: 3. CDR3 loop: CASSLGDREYSPLHF. Here the CDR3 DNA reads TGTGCCAGCAGCTTGGGGGACAGGGAGTATTCACCCCTCCACTTT. Full variable domain (missing parts from reference TRBV5-6 and TRBJ1-6): DAGVTQSPTHLIKTRGQQVTLRCSPKSGHDTVSWYQQALGQGPQFIFQYYEEEERQRGNFPDRFSGHQFPNYSSELNVNALLLGDSALYLCASSLGDREYSPLHFGNGTRLTVT.

The chain couples TRBV6-5 to TRBJ2-5, with D unclear. Germline V gene lookup returns CDR1 MNHEY and CDR2 SVGAGI. V was cut by 5 bases and J by 5 bases, with 12 bases left in between. The CDR3 has 13 amino acids. The DNA for the CDR3 is TGTGCCAGCAGTCGGACCCGCCCGGAGACCCAGTACTTC. Amino acid sequence: CASSRTRPETQYF.

Written as DNA, the CDR3 is TGTGCCAGCAGACCCGGGATCTGGGACTACGAGCAGTACTTC. This encodes CASRPGIWDYEQYF. This chain links TRBV28 with TRBJ2-7, with a possible D match to TRBD2 (5 bases). Per germline, CDR1 MDHEN and CDR2 SYDVKM. V lost 6 bases to trimming and J lost 3 bases, with 15 bases between them. This CDR3 comprises 14 residues.

This clone was found once. The chain employs TRBV19 and TRBJ2-3; a weak D match, TRBD1 (5 bases). There are 14 residues in the CDR3. Trimming removed 1 base at V and 3 bases at J, with 8 bases between. Germline lookup yields CDR1 LNHDA and CDR2 SQIVND (reference sequence). The CDR3 nucleotides read TGTGCCAGTAGTATAGTAGGGGATACAGATACGCAGTATTTT. This sequence encodes CASSIVGDTDTQYF.

The rearrangement uses TRBV15 and TRBJ1-3, with a tentative D call TRBD1 (5 bases). Germline V CDR1 and CDR2: LNHNV, YYDKDF (reference sequence). The V gene lost 4 bases and the J gene lost 1 base, with 14 bases spanning the gap. The CDR3 runs to 16 residues. The CDR3 protein is CATSTLLGASGNTIYF. CDR3 DNA sequence: TGTGCCACCAGCACACTTCTCGGGGCTTCTGGAAACACCATATATTTT.

V and J are TRBV4-3 and TRBJ2-7, with D uncertain. V was clipped by 0 bases and J by 2 bases, with 8 bases between them. This CDR3 comprises 14 residues. Germline CDR1 is LGHNA and CDR2 is YSLEER. The CDR3 DNA sequence: TGCGCCAGCAGCCAAGAAAATCCCCCCTACGAGCAGTACTTC. This translates into CASSQENPPYEQYF.

The chain combines TRBV19 with TRBJ1-1; D might be TRBD1 (6 bases). The CDR3 covers 13 residues. Trimming pared 9 bases from V and 5 bases from J, leaving 16 bases between. Germline-derived CDR1 and CDR2 are LNHDA and SQIVND (reference sequence). CDR3 sequence: CASRRGAGTEAFF. The CDR3 bases are TGTGCCAGCAGGCGGGGGGCTGGTACTGAAGCTTTCTTT. The variable domain in full, with the rest retrieved from reference TRBV19 and TRBJ1-1, is DGGITQSPKYLFRKEGQNVTLSCEQNLNHDAMYWYRQDPGQGLRLIYYSQIVNDFQKGDIAEGYSVSREKKESFPLTVTSAQKNPTAFYLCASRRGAGTEAFFGQGTRLTVV.

The V gene is TRBV7-6, the J gene TRBJ1-2, with D tentatively TRBD1 (5 bases). V was pared by 5 bases and J by 2 bases, with 9 bases between. The CDR3 extends over 13 amino acids. The germline V gene encodes CDR1 SGHVS and CDR2 FNYEAQ. Here the CDR3 DNA reads TGTGCCAGCAGCCTGACAGAGAACTATGGCTACACCTTC. Residues: CASSLTENYGYTF. Combining the CDR3 with reference TRBV7-6 and TRBJ1-2 gives the whole variable domain GAGVSQSPRYKVTKRGQDVALRCDPISGHVSLYWYRQALGQGPEFLTYFNYEAQQDKSGLPNDRFSAERPEGSISTLTIQRTEQRDSAMYRCASSLTENYGYTFGSGTRLTVV.

The chain couples TRBV10-1 to TRBJ2-3; no clear D. The germline V and J ends were trimmed by 0 bases and 1 base, with 5 bases remaining between them. The CDR3 runs to 14 residues. Germline V gene lookup returns CDR1 WNHNN and CDR2 SYGVQD (reference sequence). The CDR3 bases are TGCGCCAGCAGTGAGTCTCCTGGCACAGATACGCAGTATTTT. Translating gives CASSESPGTDTQYF.

The chain employs TRBV5-1 and TRBJ2-3, with a possible D match to TRBD2 (5 bases). The CDR3 totals 15 residues. The germline V and J ends were trimmed by 0 bases and 5 bases, with 13 bases remaining between them. Germline V gene data show CDR1 as SGHRS and CDR2 as YFSETQ. The CDR3 spells CASSLGGATGDTQYF. In nucleotides, the CDR3 is TGCGCCAGCAGCTTGGGGGGAGCGACGGGAGATACGCAGTATTTT. The whole variable domain, remainder taken from reference TRBV5-1 and TRBJ2-3, is KAGVTQTPRYLIKTRGQQVTLSCSPISGHRSVSWYQQTPGQGLQFLFEYFSETQRNKGNFPGRFSGRQFSNSRSEMNVSTLELGDSALYLCASSLGGATGDTQYFGPGTRLTVL.

The V and J genes are TRBV30 and TRBJ1-1, with D unresolved. V gave up 0 bases and J gave up 2 bases, with 10 bases separating them. Germline-derived CDR1 and CDR2 are GTSNPN and SVGIG (reference sequence). The CDR3 length is 14 residues. Here the CDR3 reads CAWSVKIPNTEAFF. CDR3 in DNA: TGTGCCTGGAGTGTAAAAATTCCCAACACTGAAGCTTTCTTT.

V is TRBV10-3 and J is TRBJ1-2; D is ambiguous. The length of the CDR3 is 15 residues. V was trimmed by 3 bases and J by 7 bases, leaving 18 bases between them. From germline, CDR1 is ENHRY and CDR2 SYGVKD. CDR3 DNA sequence: TGTGCCATCAGTGACTCCAACCTTGGGGTCCCTGGCTACACCTTC. Its protein is CAISDSNLGVPGYTF.

The J gene is TRBJ1-3, the V gene TRBV5-1, with TRBD1 as a possible D gene (5 bases). Per the germline V gene, CDR1 is SGHRS and CDR2 is YFSETQ. V gave up 4 bases and J gave up 0 bases, with 14 bases separating them. This CDR3 contains 16 residues. CDR3 protein: CASSPGTVISGNTIYF. CDR3 sequence (DNA): TGCGCCAGCAGCCCCGGGACCGTGATCTCTGGAAACACCATATATTTT.

The chain uses TRBV10-1 and TRBJ2-7; 7 bases line up with TRBD1. Unmatched junction bases numbered 3, after V lost 5 bases and J lost 2 bases. Germline V CDR1 and CDR2: WNHNN, SYGVQD (reference sequence). The CDR3 loop spans 13 amino acids. The CDR3 nucleotides read TGCGCCAGCAGTCCGGGACAGACCTACGAGCAGTACTTC. Its protein product is CASSPGQTYEQYF.

This clone was detected a few times. This chain connects TRBV10-3 to TRBJ1-1, with D uncertain. The V end lost 3 bases, the J end lost 4 bases, and 15 bases lay between the germline ends. Germline-derived CDR1 and CDR2 are ENHRY and SYGVKD. This CDR3 is 15 amino acids long. The CDR3, as DNA: TGTGCCATCAGTGAAGTAGGAGGGCTGGGCACTGAAGCTTTCTTT. It codes for CAISEVGGLGTEAFF.

This chain uses TRBV12-5 with TRBJ1-5; D is unresolved. Germline values: CDR1 LGHNT, CDR2 FRNRAP. V lost 3 bases, J lost 7 bases, and 13 bases lay in between. CDR3 length: 14 residues. The CDR3 nucleotides are TGTGCTAGTGGTTTTTCGCGTGAGGGACAGCCCCAGCATTTT. Translated: CASGFSREGQPQHF.

The chain employs TRBV6-5 and TRBJ1-1; 7 nucleotides align to TRBD1. CDR1 MNHEY and CDR2 SVGAGI come from the germline V gene. The ends lost 6 bases at V and 3 bases at J; junction bases unmatched: 7. CDR3 size: 14 residues. The CDR3 spells CASRGTVGDTEAFF. For the CDR3, the DNA is TGTGCCAGCAGGGGGACAGTCGGGGACACTGAAGCTTTCTTT.

The CDR3 nucleotides read TGCGCCAGCAGCCGCACACCCCCGGGCCTTAATTCACCCCTCCACTTT. Protein: CASSRTPPGLNSPLHF. The J gene is TRBJ1-6, the V gene TRBV5-1, with D hard to call. Germline CDR1 is SGHRS and CDR2 is YFSETQ. CDR3 length: 16 amino acids. V shed 4 bases and J shed 6 bases, with 17 bases lying between them.